The clone carrying this TCR beta chain was seen more than once but under ten times. Its specificity is not known. Measured with immunoSEQ multiplex PCR; TCRdb has only the in-frame clones, and not every one. The table shows roughly 60,000 clones, with around 85% occurring only once. V was pared by 0 bases and J by 6 bases, with 10 bases between. The CDR3 runs 14 residues. The germline gives CDR1 MNHEY, CDR2 SMNVEV (reference sequence). The entry originates in a study of neoadjuvant anti-PD-1 for oral cavity cancer. Background on the study: Non-progressing patients received a fourth nivolumab dose near day 43, then surgery on days 50-56. Study results and limitations: Non-responders to neoadjuvant nivolumab had significantly more clonal PBMC T cells than responders. Higher pretreatment Treg/Th17 ratios tracked higher pretreatment blood clonality.

The chain links TRBV27 to TRBJ2-3; no definite D call. Specimen: PBMCs, collected before nivolumab (anti-PD-1) treatment. This clonotype was obtained from a person aged 35-80 years with oral cavity squamous cell carcinoma. CDR3 in DNA: TGTGCCAGCAGTTTATCCACCGCCAGGGATACGCAGTATTTT. This codes for CASSLSTARDTQYF.